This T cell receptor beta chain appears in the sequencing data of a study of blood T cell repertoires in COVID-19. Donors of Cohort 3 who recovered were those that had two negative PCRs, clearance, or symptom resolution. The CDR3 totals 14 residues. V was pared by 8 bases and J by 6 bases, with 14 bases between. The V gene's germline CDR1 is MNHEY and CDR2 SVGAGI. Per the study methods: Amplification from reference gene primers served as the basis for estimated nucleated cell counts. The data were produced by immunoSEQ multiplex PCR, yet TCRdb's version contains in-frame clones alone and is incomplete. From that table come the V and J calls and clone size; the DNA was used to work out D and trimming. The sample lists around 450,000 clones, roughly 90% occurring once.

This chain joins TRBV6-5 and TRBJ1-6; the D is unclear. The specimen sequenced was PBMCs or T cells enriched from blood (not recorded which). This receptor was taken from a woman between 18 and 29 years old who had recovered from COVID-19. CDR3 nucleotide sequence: TGTGCCAGCCTTGACACTTCGACTAATTCACCCCTCCACTTT. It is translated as CASLDTSTNSPLHF.